These 25 T cell receptor beta chains were sequenced from one sample in a study of early T cells in non-severe SARS-CoV-2 infection (dated by TCRdb to about 2021). Receptors were amplified or captured by 5' RACE. TCRdb names NextSeq 500 as the instrument used. TCRdb applied fastp at Q25 and MiXCR to the public reads, then kept only in-frame beta chains. Every entry covers one CDR3 protein and lists the most common genes and DNA from its rows. The sample includes almost 65,000 distinct CDR3 sequences, with roughly 5% observed a single time. Of the sample, 4% to 5% falls within the top ten clones. The sequenced sample was whole blood. The receptors shown here come from an adult who was a healthcare worker with PCR-confirmed SARS-CoV-2 infection or an uninfected control (not recorded which).

This clonotype was seen a handful of times. The rearrangement links TRBV7-2 to TRBJ2-3; unclear D gene. The CDR3 has 14 residues. Germline CDR1 SGHTA, CDR2 FQGNSA. V dropped 4 bases and J dropped 0 bases, with 8 bases sitting between them. The CDR3 loop reads CASSSSHSTDTQYF. DNA of the CDR3: TGTGCCAGCAGCTCAAGTCACAGCACAGATACGCAGTATTTT.

This clonotype was counted ten times or more. The chain carries TRBV5-6 and TRBJ2-3, with TRBD2 matching 13 bases. Germline V gene data show CDR1 as SGHDT and CDR2 as YYEEEE. Trimming cost V 6 bases and J 2 bases; bases outside gene matches: 12. The CDR3 spans 18 residues. The CDR3 DNA is TGTGCCAGCATCGGCGGGACTAGCGGGATGGTCTCCACAGATACGCAGTATTTT. Its protein is CASIGGTSGMVSTDTQYF. Using reference TRBV5-6 and TRBJ2-3 for the parts outside the CDR3, the full variable domain is DAGVTQSPTHLIKTRGQQVTLRCSPKSGHDTVSWYQQALGQGPQFIFQYYEEEERQRGNFPDRFSGHQFPNYSSELNVNALLLGDSALYLCASIGGTSGMVSTDTQYFGPGTRLTVL.

This clonotype was counted between two and nine times. The chain uses TRBV19 and TRBJ2-1; no clear D. Trimming took off 5 bases at V and 8 bases at J, with 13 bases between the two ends. This CDR3 is built from 13 residues. The germline gives CDR1 LNHDA, CDR2 SQIVND (reference sequence). The CDR3, as DNA: TGTGCCAGTAGTCTCCGCCCGATGGATGAGCAGTTCTTC. It is translated as CASSLRPMDEQFF.

In this sample, this clonotype turned up many times. V usage is TRBV24-1 and J usage is TRBJ1-4; D is uncertain. The CDR3 contains 16 residues. V lost 4 bases and J lost 0, with 11 bases in between. CDR1 and CDR2 (germline): KGHDR, SFDVKD. The CDR3 here is CATSDPGGATNEKLFF. The DNA of the CDR3 is TGTGCCACCAGTGACCCAGGCGGAGCAACTAATGAAAAACTGTTTTTT.

This clonotype was detected many times. The V gene is TRBV20-1, the J gene TRBJ1-2; D call uncertain. CDR1 is DFQATT, CDR2 SNEGSKA, per germline (reference sequence). Trimming cost V 0 bases and J 4 bases, with 12 bases left between them. The CDR3 runs to 14 residues. DNA for the CDR3: TGCAGTGCTAGAGATCCGGCCCAAATCTATGGCTACACCTTC. It specifies CSARDPAQIYGYTF.

This clonotype was recorded many times. The V and J genes are TRBV5-6 and TRBJ2-1, with a weak D call TRBD1 (6 bases). The V end lost 0 bases, the J end lost 10 bases, and 26 bases lay between the germline ends. The CDR3 totals 18 residues. Germline CDR1 reads SGHDT; CDR2 reads YYEEEE. For the CDR3, the DNA is TGTGCCAGCAGCTTGGCGGTTGAGGGGGAGACGAGGGTAAGGGAGCAGTTCTTC. Translation: CASSLAVEGETRVREQFF.

This clonotype was observed a few times. The chain uses TRBV12-3 or TRBV12-4 and TRBJ2-1; no clear D. CDR3 length: 13 amino acids. V lost 6 bases to trimming and J lost 3 bases, with 9 bases between them. The CDR3 sequence is CASSPTRYNEQFF. The CDR3 DNA reads as TGTGCCAGCAGCCCAACACGCTACAATGAGCAGTTCTTC.

The sample holds many counts of this clonotype. The chain links TRBV5-1 to TRBJ2-1; perhaps TRBD2 as D (6 bases). The CDR3 extends over 16 amino acids. Per the germline V gene, CDR1 is SGHRS and CDR2 is YFSETQ. The V and J ends lost 2 bases and 0 bases respectively, with 12 bases between them. The CDR3 is CASSFGLRGSYNEQFF. CDR3 DNA: TGCGCCAGCAGCTTTGGACTAAGGGGCTCCTACAATGAGCAGTTCTTC.

This clonotype turned up a few times. The J gene is TRBJ2-7, the V gene TRBV19; TRBD2 matches 8 bases. Germline CDR1 reads LNHDA; CDR2 reads SQIVND (reference sequence). With 6 bases clipped from V and 0 bases from J, the junction kept 16 bases outside the gene matches. The CDR3 covers 18 residues. The CDR3 region has the DNA TGTGCCAGTAGCCTCTCTCTTTATGGACTAGCCGGCTCCTACGAGCAGTACTTC. Its translation is CASSLSLYGLAGSYEQYF.

This clonotype was seen a few times. The J gene is TRBJ2-1, the V gene TRBV29-1, with 12 bases matching TRBD2. The junction had 5 bases not matched to a gene; V was cut back by 8 bases and J by 0 bases. The CDR3 is 15 amino acids. CDR1 is SQVTM and CDR2 is ANQGSEA in the germline V gene. The CDR3 region is CSTSGGRDSYNEQFF. Here the CDR3 DNA reads TGCAGCACTAGCGGGGGGCGAGACTCCTACAATGAGCAGTTCTTC.

The rearrangement links TRBV20-1 to TRBJ2-1; D might be TRBD1 or TRBD2, each matching 6 bases. The germline V gene encodes CDR1 DFQATT and CDR2 SNEGSKA (reference sequence). Trimming shortened V by 4 bases and J by 0 bases, and 19 bases separated the two germline ends. The CDR3 runs to 17 residues. Here the CDR3 DNA reads TGCAGTGCTATTTCAAGGGGGGCCTCGAGCTCCTACAATGAGCAGTTCTTC. Amino acids: CSAISRGASSSYNEQFF.

This clonotype was observed at least ten times. This sequence joins TRBV3-1 and TRBJ1-2; 12 bases match TRBD1. Trimming cost V 4 bases and J 6 bases; bases outside gene matches: 9. CDR1 and CDR2 (germline): LGHDT, YNNKEL (reference sequence). The CDR3 totals 16 residues. CDR3 in amino acids: CASSLRDRGLRDGYTF. CDR3 coding DNA: TGTGCCAGCAGCCTCCGGGACAGGGGGCTAAGGGATGGCTACACCTTC.

The table lists this clonotype with a few counts. The V call is TRBV27, the J call TRBJ1-5, with unresolved D. V dropped 5 bases and J dropped 5 bases, with 7 bases sitting between them. This CDR3 is built from 12 residues. From germline, CDR1 is MNHEY and CDR2 SMNVEV (reference sequence). The CDR3 is CASSTGYQPQHF. Here the CDR3 DNA reads TGTGCCAGCAGTACGGGATATCAGCCCCAGCATTTT.

This clonotype was picked up many times. The chain couples TRBV7-2 to TRBJ2-3; unclear D gene. The CDR3 has 12 amino acids. The germline gives CDR1 SGHTA, CDR2 FQGNSA. Trimming took 4 bases from V and 2 from J, leaving 4 bases between them. The CDR3 DNA sequence: TGTGCCAGCAGCTCCTTCACAGATACGCAGTATTTT. Its translation is CASSSFTDTQYF. Based on the CDR3 plus reference TRBV7-2 and TRBJ2-3, the full variable domain is GAGVSQSPSNKVTEKGKDVELRCDPISGHTALYWYRQSLGQGLEFLIYFQGNSAPDKSGLPSDRFSAERTGGSVSTLTIQRTQQEDSAVYLCASSSFTDTQYFGPGTRLTVL.

V gene TRBV5-8 combines with J gene TRBJ1-6; TRBD1 might be the D (6 bases). Germline CDR1 SGHTS, CDR2 YDEGEE. Trimming stripped 3 bases from V and 5 bases from J, with 21 bases between. The CDR3 sequence is 18 residues long. CDR3 loop: CASSSRDTLFRDNSPLHF. Written as DNA, the CDR3 is TGTGCCAGCAGCTCTCGGGACACACTTTTTCGGGATAATTCACCCCTCCACTTT.

This clonotype was seen at least ten times. The gene calls are TRBV4-2 and TRBJ2-1; D perhaps matches TRBD2 (6 bases). V lost 3 bases, J lost 5 bases, and 29 bases lay in between. CDR3 length: 20 amino acids. Germline lookup yields CDR1 LGHNA and CDR2 YNFKEQ. The CDR3 is CASSHSRAGGAGVRHNEQFF. The CDR3 bases are TGTGCCAGCAGCCACTCCAGGGCCGGCGGGGCCGGGGTACGACACAATGAGCAGTTCTTC.

This clonotype was counted at least ten times. The V call is TRBV20-1, the J call TRBJ2-1; D gene uncertain. The V gene's germline CDR1 is DFQATT and CDR2 SNEGSKA (reference sequence). The CDR3 totals 12 residues. Trimming took 3 bases from V and 8 from J, leaving 11 bases between them. The CDR3 coding sequence is TGCAGTGCTAGGGGAACGGTCCATGAGCAGTTCTTC. It yields the protein CSARGTVHEQFF.

The V and J genes are TRBV27 and TRBJ2-7, with D unresolved. The last part of the DNA fits TRBJ2-1 better; the J call may be wrong. Germline CDR1 MNHEY, CDR2 SMNVEV (reference sequence). The CDR3 is 13 amino acids. CDR3 coding DNA: TGTGCCAGCAGTCCTCAGACACCCTACGAGCAGTTCTTC. Its protein product is CASSPQTPYEQFF.

This clonotype showed up many times. This chain connects TRBV5-1 to TRBJ2-3; possibly TRBD1 for D (6 bases). CDR3 size: 17 residues. V lost 0 bases and J 6 bases, leaving 20 bases between the germline ends. CDR1 and CDR2 from the germline V gene are SGHRS and YFSETQ. The CDR3, as DNA: TGCGCCAGCAGCTTGGAGGGGGAGCTGACTTCTAGGGATACGCAGTATTTT. It translates to CASSLEGELTSRDTQYF.

This clonotype has just one count. The V call is TRBV3-1, the J call TRBJ2-7, with 8 bases lining up with TRBD1. Germline CDR1 is LGHDT and CDR2 is YNNKEL (reference sequence). The CDR3 spans 14 residues. V gave up 3 bases and J gave up 3 bases; unmatched junction bases: 4. CDR3 loop: CASSHPGGLYEQYF. CDR3 DNA: TGTGCCAGCAGCCACCCAGGGGGCCTCTACGAGCAGTACTTC.

The chain recombines TRBV25-1 with TRBJ2-7; perhaps TRBD2 as D (5 bases). V lost 2 bases and J 2 bases, leaving 7 bases between the germline ends. Germline CDR1 is MGHDK and CDR2 is SYGVNS. This CDR3 spans 13 amino acids. CDR3 sequence: CASSEPGTYEQYF. DNA of the CDR3: TGTGCCAGCAGTGAACCCGGGACCTACGAGCAGTACTTC.

This clonotype was found many times. This chain links TRBV12-3 or TRBV12-4 with TRBJ1-4; a weak D match, TRBD1 (6 bases). This CDR3 spans 14 amino acids. The V end lost 6 bases, the J end lost 0 bases, and 8 bases lay between the germline ends. As DNA, the CDR3 is TGTGCCAGCAGGGGGACAACAACTAATGAAAAACTGTTTTTT. Residues: CASRGTTTNEKLFF.

This clonotype has just a few counts. V usage is TRBV19 and J usage is TRBJ2-3, with TRBD1 identical over 7 bases. V shed 2 bases and J 2 bases; nucleotides not matched to a gene: 1. The CDR3 has 14 amino acids. Germline V gene sequence: CDR1 LNHDA, CDR2 SQIVND (reference sequence). CDR3 protein: CASSIQGVTDTQYF. The CDR3 bases are TGTGCCAGTAGTATACAGGGGGTCACAGATACGCAGTATTTT.

This sequence joins TRBV20-1 and TRBJ2-3, with D uncertain. Looked up from germline, CDR1 is DFQATT and CDR2 is SNEGSKA (reference sequence). Trimming pared 3 bases from V and 5 bases from J, leaving 9 bases between. This CDR3 has 12 residues. The CDR3 spells CSASQVEDTQYF. The CDR3 DNA reads TGCAGTGCTAGTCAGGTGGAAGATACGCAGTATTTT.

Ten or more counts support this clonotype. J is TRBJ2-3 and V is TRBV6-6; a possible D gene is TRBD2 (7 bases). Germline loops: CDR1 MNHNY, CDR2 SVGAGI (reference sequence). The V and J ends lost 2 bases and 6 bases respectively, with 15 bases between them. This CDR3 region has 15 residues. CDR3 protein: CASSYAGATRDTQYF. CDR3 in DNA: TGTGCCAGCAGTTACGCGGGGGCCACAAGGGATACGCAGTATTTT.